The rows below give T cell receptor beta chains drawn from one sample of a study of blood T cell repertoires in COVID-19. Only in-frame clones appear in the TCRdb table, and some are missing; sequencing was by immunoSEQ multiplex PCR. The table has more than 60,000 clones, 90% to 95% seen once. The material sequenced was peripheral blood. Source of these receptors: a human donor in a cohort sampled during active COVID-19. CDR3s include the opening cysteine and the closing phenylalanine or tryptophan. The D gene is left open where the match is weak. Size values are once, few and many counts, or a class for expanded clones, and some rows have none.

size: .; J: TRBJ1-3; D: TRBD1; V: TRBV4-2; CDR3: CASSPLETGRGNTIYF; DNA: TGTGCCAGCAGCCCGCTTGAGACAGGGCGAGGAAACACCATATATTTT
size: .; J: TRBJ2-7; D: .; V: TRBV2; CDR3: CASSENGQTLSYEQYF; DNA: TGTGCCAGCAGTGAAAACGGTCAGACACTCAGTTACGAGCAGTACTTC
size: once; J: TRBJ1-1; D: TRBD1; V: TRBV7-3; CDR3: CASSVGQITEAFF; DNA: TGTGCCAGCAGCGTGGGACAGATCACTGAAGCTTTCTTT
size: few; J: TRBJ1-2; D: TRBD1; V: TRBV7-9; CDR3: CASSRDSYGYTF; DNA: TGTGCCAGCAGCAGGGACAGTTATGGCTACACCTTC
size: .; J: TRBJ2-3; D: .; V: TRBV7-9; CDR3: CASRDITGTDTQYF; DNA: TGTGCCAGCAGAGACATTACAGGCACAGATACGCAGTATTTT
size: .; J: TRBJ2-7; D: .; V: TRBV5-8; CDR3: CASSPLLVAYPEQYF; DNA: TGTGCCAGCAGCCCACTCTTGGTCGCCTATCCCGAGCAGTACTTC
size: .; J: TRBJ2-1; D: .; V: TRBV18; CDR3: CASSPPLSYNEQFF; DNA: TGTGCCAGCTCACCTCCTCTGAGCTACAATGAGCAGTTCTTC
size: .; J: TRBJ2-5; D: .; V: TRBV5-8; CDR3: CASRGTETQYF; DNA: TGTGCCAGCAGGGGCACCGAGACCCAGTACTTC
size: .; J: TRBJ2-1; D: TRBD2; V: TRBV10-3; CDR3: CAISLSGGLASREQFF; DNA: TGTGCCATCAGTTTGAGCGGGGGATTGGCGTCACGGGAGCAGTTCTTC
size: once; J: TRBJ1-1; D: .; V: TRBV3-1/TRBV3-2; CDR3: CASSQESTGNTEAFF; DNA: TGTGCCAGCAGCCAAGAATCGACAGGAAACACTGAAGCTTTCTTT
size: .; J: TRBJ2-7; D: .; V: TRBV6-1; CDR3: CASSAQYYEQYF; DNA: TGTGCCAGCAGCGCCCAGTACTACGAGCAGTACTTC
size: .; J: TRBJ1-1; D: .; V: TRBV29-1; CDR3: CSVEEGIEAFF; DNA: TGCAGCGTTGAAGAGGGCATTGAAGCTTTCTTT
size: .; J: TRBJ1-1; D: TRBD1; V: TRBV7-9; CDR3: CASPQSSGGTEAFF; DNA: TGTGCCAGCCCCCAGAGCTCAGGGGGCACTGAAGCTTTCTTT
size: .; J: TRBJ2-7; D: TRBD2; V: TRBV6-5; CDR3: CASSYGGGGAYEQYF; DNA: TGTGCCAGCAGTTACGGTGGCGGGGGGGCCTACGAGCAGTACTTC
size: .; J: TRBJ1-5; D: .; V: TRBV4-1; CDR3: CASSQPTGTSNQPQHF; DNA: TGCGCCAGCAGCCAGCCAACCGGGACAAGCAATCAGCCCCAGCATTTT
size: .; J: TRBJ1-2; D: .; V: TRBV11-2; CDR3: CASSPQAYGYTF; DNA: TGTGCCAGCAGCCCTCAGGCCTATGGCTACACCTTC
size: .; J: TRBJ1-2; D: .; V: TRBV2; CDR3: CASSEKAGLTYGYTF; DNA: TGTGCCAGCAGTGAAAAGGCAGGGTTGACCTATGGCTACACCTTC
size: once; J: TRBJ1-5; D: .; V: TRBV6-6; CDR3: CASSWDIYQPQHF; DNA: TGTGCCAGCAGCTGGGACATCTATCAGCCCCAGCATTTT
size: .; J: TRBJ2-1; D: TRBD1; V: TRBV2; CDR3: CASSTTGGPYNEQFF; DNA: TGTGCCAGCAGTACCACAGGGGGCCCCTACAATGAGCAGTTCTTC
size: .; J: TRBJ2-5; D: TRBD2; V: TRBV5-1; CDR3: CASSLSPSGGAETQYF; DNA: TGCGCCAGCAGCTTGTCCCCTAGCGGGGGAGCGGAGACCCAGTACTTC
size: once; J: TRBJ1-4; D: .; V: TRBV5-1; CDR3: CASSLSGTINEKLFF; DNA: TGCGCCAGCAGCTTGAGTGGCACGATTAATGAAAAACTGTTTTTT
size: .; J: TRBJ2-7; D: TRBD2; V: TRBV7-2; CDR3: CASSEASGGAYEQYF; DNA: TGTGCCAGCAGCGAGGCTAGCGGGGGGGCCTACGAGCAGTACTTC
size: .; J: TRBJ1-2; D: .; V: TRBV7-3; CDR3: CASSFAQAEGYTF; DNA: TGTGCCAGCAGCTTCGCCCAGGCTGAAGGCTACACCTTC
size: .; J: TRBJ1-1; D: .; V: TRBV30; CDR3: CAWRRFANTEAFF; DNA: TGTGCCTGGCGCAGGTTCGCGAACACTGAAGCTTTCTTT
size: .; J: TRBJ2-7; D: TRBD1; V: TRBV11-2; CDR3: CASSPRTGDLEQYF; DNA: TGTGCCAGCAGCCCAAGGACAGGGGACCTCGAGCAGTACTTC
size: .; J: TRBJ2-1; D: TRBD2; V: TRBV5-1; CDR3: CASSLLAGENNEQFF; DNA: TGCGCCAGCAGCTTACTAGCGGGGGAGAACAATGAGCAGTTCTTC
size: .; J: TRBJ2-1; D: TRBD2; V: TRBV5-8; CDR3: CASSSGRTSGGVSNEQFF; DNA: TGTGCCAGCAGCTCCGGACGGACTAGCGGGGGGGTTTCCAATGAGCAGTTCTTC
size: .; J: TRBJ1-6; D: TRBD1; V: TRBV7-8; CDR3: CASSFRAGGLNSPLHF; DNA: TGTGCCAGCAGCTTCCGGGCAGGGGGCCTTAATTCACCCCTCCACTTT
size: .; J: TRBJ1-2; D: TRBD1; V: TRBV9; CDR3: CASSARDRDIDYGYTF; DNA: TGTGCCAGCAGCGCTCGAGACAGGGACATTGACTATGGCTACACCTTC
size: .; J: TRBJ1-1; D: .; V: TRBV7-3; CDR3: CASSLSGVNTEAFF; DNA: TGTGCCAGCAGCTTATCAGGGGTTAATACTGAAGCTTTCTTT
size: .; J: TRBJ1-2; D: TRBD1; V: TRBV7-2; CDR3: CASSTETGTGVWGYTF; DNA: TGTGCCAGCAGCACCGAGACAGGGACAGGGGTCTGGGGCTACACCTTC
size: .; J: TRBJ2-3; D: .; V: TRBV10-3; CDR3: CAISGRNGGPADTQYF; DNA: TGTGCCATCAGTGGAAGGAATGGGGGCCCGGCGGATACGCAGTATTTT
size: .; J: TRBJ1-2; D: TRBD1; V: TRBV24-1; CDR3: CATSDSTGADYGYTF; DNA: TGTGCCACCAGTGACTCGACAGGGGCCGACTATGGCTACACCTTC
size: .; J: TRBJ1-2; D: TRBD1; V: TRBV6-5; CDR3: CASSYFRTGSYGYTF; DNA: TGTGCCAGCAGTTACTTCCGGACAGGCTCCTATGGCTACACCTTC
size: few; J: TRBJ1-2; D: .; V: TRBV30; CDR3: CAWSFGNRGYTF; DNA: TGTGCCTGGAGTTTTGGAAACAGAGGCTACACCTTC
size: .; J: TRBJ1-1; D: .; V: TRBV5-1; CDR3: CASSPPERGHTEAFF; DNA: TGCGCCAGCAGCCCTCCAGAGCGGGGTCACACTGAAGCTTTCTTT